The 20 T cell receptor beta chains listed next were all sequenced from one sample in a study of PD-1 blockade in classical Hodgkin lymphoma. Patients all relapsed after autologous stem cell transplantation, and there was variation in brentuximab vedotin exposure. After PBMCs were thawed, their CD8+ T cells were isolated by magnetic negative selection. Some clones are missing from TCRdb's copy, which holds only in-frame ones; the method was immunoSEQ multiplex PCR. The table includes a few thousand clones, over 75% detected once. The material sequenced was CD8+ T cells from blood, taken at baseline. Every receptor here comes from a human donor with classical Hodgkin lymphoma.

The chain uses TRBV28 and TRBJ1-5, with a tentative D call TRBD1 (5 bases). The CDR3 runs 15 residues. Trimming left V 2 bases short and J 0 bases short, with 8 bases between. Germline CDR1 reads MDHEN; CDR2 reads SYDVKM. The CDR3 loop reads CASSLGGYSNQPQHF. The CDR3, as DNA: TGTGCCAGCAGTTTAGGGGGGTATAGCAATCAGCCCCAGCATTTT. The entire variable domain, with the rest obtained from reference TRBV28 and TRBJ1-5, is as follows: DVKVTQSSRYLVKRTGEKVFLECVQDMDHENMFWYRQDPGLGLRLIYFSYDVKMKEKGDIPEGYSVSREKKERFSLILESASTNQTSMYLCASSLGGYSNQPQHFGDGTRLSIL.

The sample holds a few counts of this clone. The chain is built from TRBV4-2 and TRBJ1-2, with TRBD1 identical over 10 bases. This CDR3 is built from 15 residues. The germline V gene encodes CDR1 LGHNA and CDR2 YNFKEQ. The junction had 6 bases not matched to a gene; V was cut back by 2 bases and J by 6 bases. CDR3 DNA sequence: TGTGCCAGCAGCCAATACATAGGGACAGGGGATGGCTACACCTTC. Protein product: CASSQYIGTGDGYTF.

The gene calls are TRBV7-4 and TRBJ2-3; 7 bases agree with TRBD2. Germline V gene lookup returns CDR1 SGHVT and CDR2 SQSDAQ. This CDR3 contains 12 residues. V lost 8 bases to trimming and J lost 6 bases; unmatched junction nucleotides: 5. The CDR3 DNA reads as TGTGCCAGCGAGCGGGGCTGGGATACGCAGTATTTT. Its translation: CASERGWDTQYF.

By sample fraction, this clone is large. Other DNA sequences in this specimen translate into the identical CDR3. This chain connects TRBV27 to TRBJ1-2; TRBD1 might be the D (5 bases). Looked up from germline, CDR1 is MNHEY and CDR2 is SMNVEV (reference sequence). This CDR3 has 17 residues. Between the trimmed V and J ends, which lost 3 bases and 0 bases, there was a span of 17 bases. The CDR3 is CASSFRAGGGANYGYTF. The CDR3, as DNA: TGTGCCAGCAGTTTCCGTGCGGGGGGGGGAGCTAACTATGGCTACACCTTC.

The rearrangement joins TRBV7-2 to TRBJ2-1, with 10 bases fitting TRBD2. This CDR3 is 12 amino acids long. The ends lost 6 bases at V and 10 bases at J; junction bases unmatched: 3. Germline V lookup: CDR1 SGHTA, CDR2 FQGNSA. The CDR3 DNA is TGTGCCAGCAGTTCTAGCGGGGGCGAGCAGTTCTTC. It encodes CASSSSGGEQFF.

The chain links TRBV4-3 to TRBJ1-1; D is undetermined. Germline-derived CDR1 and CDR2 are LGHNA and YSLEER. V was cut by 0 bases and J by 8 bases, with 7 bases left in between. The CDR3 sequence is 12 residues long. CDR3 DNA: TGCGCCAGCAGCCAAGATCGTAGGGAAGCTTTCTTT. Its protein product is CASSQDRREAFF.

The chain uses TRBV28 and TRBJ1-2; 9 bases fit TRBD1. V shed 5 bases and J 10 bases; nucleotides not matched to a gene: 11. CDR1 and CDR2 from the germline V gene are MDHEN and SYDVKM. The CDR3 runs 14 residues. CDR3 sequence (DNA): TGTGCCAGCAGTCCGCTGACAGGGGGGGGAGTCTACACCTTC. Its protein product is CASSPLTGGGVYTF.

The J gene is TRBJ2-5, the V gene TRBV29-1; D not resolved. Trimming stripped 2 bases from V and 5 bases from J, with 3 bases between. CDR1 SQVTM and CDR2 ANQGSEA come from the germline V gene. The CDR3 is 10 amino acids. In DNA, the CDR3 is TGCAGCGTTGAACGTGAGACCCAGTACTTC. It yields the protein CSVERETQYF.

The J gene is TRBJ2-1, the V gene TRBV4-3; TRBD1 is a possible D gene (6 bases). With 0 bases removed from V and 8 bases from J, the gap between germline ends came to 11 bases. CDR1 and CDR2 from the germline V gene are LGHNA and YSLEER. The CDR3 spans 14 residues. The CDR3 bases are TGCGCCAGCAGCCAAGATGGGGGCTCCGATGAGCAGTTCTTC. It translates to CASSQDGGSDEQFF.

The count of this clone is one. The chain links TRBV9 to TRBJ2-1, with 12 bases lining up with TRBD2. V shed 4 bases, J shed 4 bases, and the junction held 9 bases outside the gene matches. Germline values: CDR1 SGDLS, CDR2 YYNGEE. The CDR3 is 17 amino acids. CDR3 in DNA: TGTGCCAGCAGCACCAGACTAGCGGGGGTTGGGTACAATGAGCAGTTCTTC. Translating gives CASSTRLAGVGYNEQFF.

This clone is large within its sample. This chain connects TRBV4-3 to TRBJ2-7; D ambiguous. Germline V gene sequence: CDR1 LGHNA, CDR2 YSLEER. The CDR3 length is 18 residues. The V gene lost 0 bases and the J gene lost 2 bases, with 20 bases spanning the gap. The CDR3 DNA sequence: TGCGCCAGCAGCCAAGAGGTCTTTCGGGTCATCCCCCCCTACGAGCAGTACTTC. Translated: CASSQEVFRVIPPYEQYF.

V and J are TRBV7-3 and TRBJ2-5; 7 bases fit TRBD1. The J call may be incorrect, as the DNA end agrees better with TRBJ2-7. The CDR3 extends over 15 amino acids. Germline V gives CDR1 SGHTA, CDR2 FQGTGA. CDR3 region: CASSRWDSTVNEQYF. The CDR3 DNA sequence: TGTGCCAGCAGCCGCTGGGACAGCACGGTCAACGAGCAGTACTTC.

Concerning this clone itself: Sequence at one end of the junction differs from germline and may be a read error. This rearrangement joins TRBV4-3 to TRBJ2-3; 7 nucleotides match TRBD2. The CDR3 has 17 residues. Germline lookup yields CDR1 LGHNA and CDR2 YSLEER. Here the CDR3 reads CAGSQEPASGNTDTQYF. The CDR3 DNA reads as TGCGCCGGCAGCCAAGAACCGGCTAGCGGAAACACAGATACGCAGTATTTT.

CDR3: CASSQDLTSGGSWEQYF. The CDR3 region has the DNA TGCGCCAGCAGCCAAGATCTAACTAGCGGGGGATCGTGGGAGCAGTACTTC. The chain employs TRBV4-1 and TRBJ2-7, with 11 bases fitting TRBD2. Germline values: CDR1 MGHRA, CDR2 YSYEKL. This CDR3 comprises 17 residues. After removal of 0 bases from V and 7 bases from J, the junction contained 11 bases not matched to a gene.

The chain employs TRBV4-3 and TRBJ2-7; D is possibly TRBD2 (5 bases). V was trimmed by 2 bases and J by 2 bases, leaving 13 bases between them. Germline CDR1 is LGHNA and CDR2 is YSLEER. This CDR3 comprises 15 residues. The CDR3 loop is CASSQTTGEPYEQYF. CDR3 coding DNA: TGCGCCAGCAGCCAAACGACCGGGGAGCCCTACGAGCAGTACTTC.

The chain is built from TRBV5-6 and TRBJ2-4, with 7 bases lining up with TRBD1. Near its end, the DNA agrees better with TRBJ2-7, so the J call may be wrong. The CDR3 has 15 amino acids. Germline lookup yields CDR1 SGHDT and CDR2 YYEEEE. The CDR3 coding sequence is TGTGCCAGCAGCTTGGATCCGGGACAGAACTACGAGCAGTACTTC. Its translation is CASSLDPGQNYEQYF.

V is TRBV4-1 and J is TRBJ2-5, with D tentatively TRBD1 or TRBD2 (7 bases each). Trimming cost V 2 bases and J 4 bases, with 23 bases left between them. Per the germline V gene, CDR1 is MGHRA and CDR2 is YSYEKL. The CDR3 consists of 18 residues. CDR3 amino acids: CASSQYPSGGDSRETQYF. The CDR3 DNA is TGCGCCAGCAGCCAATACCCGTCAGGGGGGGACTCTAGAGAGACCCAGTACTTC.

This clone was seen only a few times. The chain is built from TRBV27 and TRBJ1-2; a weak D match, TRBD1 (5 bases). With 6 bases removed from V and 4 bases from J, the gap between germline ends came to 15 bases. Germline loops: CDR1 MNHEY, CDR2 SMNVEV (reference sequence). The CDR3 totals 14 residues. The CDR3 loop reads CASRASGLIYGYTF. CDR3 nucleotides: TGTGCCAGCAGGGCCTCGGGACTGATCTATGGCTACACCTTC.

V usage is TRBV5-5 and J usage is TRBJ2-7, with TRBD1 as a possible D gene (6 bases). This CDR3 has 15 amino acids. V was pared by 2 bases and J by 2 bases, with 14 bases between. The V gene's germline CDR1 is SGHKS and CDR2 YYEKEE (reference sequence). The CDR3 region has the DNA TGTGCCAGCAGCTTTTTCCGGGACATCACCTACGAGCAGTACTTC. Translated: CASSFFRDITYEQYF.

The chain is built from TRBV5-5 and TRBJ1-2; D unresolved. In germline, CDR1 is SGHKS, CDR2 YYEKEE (reference sequence). The CDR3 is made up of 16 amino acids. Trimming pared 2 bases from V and 5 bases from J, leaving 19 bases between. The CDR3 sequence: CASSFVDRTKTYGYTF. The CDR3 DNA sequence: TGTGCCAGCAGCTTTGTCGATCGGACGAAAACGTATGGCTACACCTTC.